This TCR beta chain was identified in a study of vaccination effects on CD4 cells after COVID-19. Measured with immunoSEQ multiplex PCR; TCRdb has only the in-frame clones, and not every one. The profile shows tens of thousands of clones, 75% to 80% of them singletons. Germline lookup yields CDR1 SGHDT and CDR2 YYEEEE. This CDR3 spans 15 amino acids. V was cut by 3 bases and J by 4 bases, with 13 bases left in between. Prior to sequencing, the ViraFEST assay stimulated PBMC with viral peptide pools, which expanded the antigen-specific CD4+ T cells. CD4+ T cells were isolated after about eleven days of culture. Participants got two doses of BNT162b2 or mRNA-1273 vaccine. A remark on this clone: The antigen is unknown.

The source material was CD4+ T cells from PBMCs cultured with SARS-CoV-2 spike peptides, sampled after COVID-19 vaccination. The chain is built from TRBV5-6 and TRBJ2-2, with D maybe TRBD1 (5 bases). The receptor was isolated from a human donor who received a COVID-19 vaccine. Some clones in this sample may be carry-over from other donors' samples. The CDR3 sequence is CASSSFRASTGELFF. In DNA form, the CDR3 reads TGTGCCAGCAGCTCGTTCAGGGCATCCACCGGGGAGCTGTTTTTT.